The 18 T cell receptor beta chains presented below share a single source sample, sequenced in a study of technical replicates of blood from several donors. Only in-frame clones appear in the TCRdb table, and some are missing; sequencing was by immunoSEQ multiplex PCR. The sample carries around 80,000 clones, around 94% recorded once. Sequences were obtained from T cells isolated from PBMCs. These receptor sequences come from a human donor in good health.

CDR3 sequence (DNA): TGTGCCAGCAGTTTGGGACACATGAACACTGAAGCTTTCTTT. Its protein is CASSLGHMNTEAFF. V usage is TRBV6-6 and J usage is TRBJ1-1; TRBD1 is a possible D gene (6 bases). Trimming took 4 bases from V and 0 from J, leaving 9 bases between them. This CDR3 contains 14 residues. Germline lookup yields CDR1 MNHNY and CDR2 SVGAGI (reference sequence).

The genes are TRBV7-6 and TRBJ2-1; 8 bases line up with TRBD2. V was clipped by 2 bases and J by 0 bases; unmatched bases: 6. The CDR3 covers 17 residues. Per germline, CDR1 SGHVS and CDR2 FNYEAQ. The CDR3 DNA follows: TGTGCCAGCAGCTTACGGGAAAGCGGGAGCTCCTACAATGAGCAGTTCTTC. The encoded protein is CASSLRESGSSYNEQFF. Together with reference TRBV7-6 and TRBJ2-1, the CDR3 gives the full variable domain: GAGVSQSPRYKVTKRGQDVALRCDPISGHVSLYWYRQALGQGPEFLTYFNYEAQQDKSGLPNDRFSAERPEGSISTLTIQRTEQRDSAMYRCASSLRESGSSYNEQFFGPGTRLTVL.

The chain joins TRBV13 to TRBJ2-1; 11 positions match TRBD1. Germline-derived CDR1 and CDR2 are PRHDT and FYEKMQ (reference sequence). With 8 bases clipped from V and 6 bases from J, the junction kept 3 bases outside the gene matches. This CDR3 comprises 13 residues. The chain's CDR3 is CASPGTGGNEQFF. The DNA for the CDR3 is TGTGCCAGCCCCGGGACAGGGGGCAATGAGCAGTTCTTC.

V usage is TRBV28 and J usage is TRBJ1-4, with TRBD1 as a possible D gene (6 bases). V was clipped by 6 bases and J by 10 bases, with 18 bases between them. There are 14 residues in the CDR3. Germline CDR1 reads MDHEN; CDR2 reads SYDVKM. The CDR3 loop is CASRDSQTLGKLFF. Written as DNA, the CDR3 is TGTGCCAGCAGGGACAGTCAGACTCTAGGAAAACTGTTTTTT.

The rearrangement uses TRBV29-1 and TRBJ2-7; TRBD1 aligns across 8 bases. V dropped 6 bases and J dropped 4; count of bases not matched to a gene: 5. The CDR3 contains 12 residues. CDR1 and CDR2 from the germline V gene are SQVTM and ANQGSEA. DNA for the CDR3: TGCAGCGTGGGCGGACAGGGATACGAGCAGTACTTC. This gives the protein CSVGGQGYEQYF.

V usage is TRBV6-6 and J usage is TRBJ2-1, with TRBD2 matching over 8 bases. The V segment lost 3 bases and the J segment 0 bases; nucleotides outside the gene matches: 4. Germline values: CDR1 MNHNY, CDR2 SVGAGI (reference sequence). This CDR3 region has 16 residues. The CDR3 sequence: CASSYSSGSSYNEQFF. The CDR3 bases are TGTGCCAGCAGTTATTCTAGCGGGTCCTCCTACAATGAGCAGTTCTTC.

This chain's CDR3 is CASSESPGGTEAFF. In DNA form, the CDR3 reads TGTGCCAGCAGCGAATCTCCCGGCGGCACTGAAGCTTTCTTT. V usage is TRBV28 and J usage is TRBJ1-1; D gene ambiguous. The germline gives CDR1 MDHEN, CDR2 SYDVKM. Between the trimmed V and J ends, which lost 6 bases and 4 bases, there was a span of 15 bases. The CDR3 consists of 14 residues.

This chain connects TRBV2 to TRBJ2-1; TRBD2 matches 7 bases. Germline V gives CDR1 SNHLY, CDR2 FYNNEI. The CDR3 spans 10 residues. V shed 10 bases and J 6 bases; nucleotides not matched to a gene: 0. CDR3 coding DNA: TGTGCCAAGCGGGGCAATGAGCAGTTCTTC. Translating it yields CAKRGNEQFF.

The chain carries TRBV28 and TRBJ2-5; TRBD1 is a possible D gene (5 bases). The CDR3 is 15 amino acids. Trimming shortened V by 5 bases and J by 3 bases, and 16 bases separated the two germline ends. The V gene's germline CDR1 is MDHEN and CDR2 SYDVKM. CDR3 loop: CASSPQGGREETQYF. The CDR3 DNA reads TGTGCCAGCAGTCCCCAAGGCGGCAGGGAAGAGACCCAGTACTTC.

The V and J genes are TRBV9 and TRBJ2-1; 10 bases agree with TRBD2. This CDR3 is built from 15 residues. In germline, CDR1 is SGDLS, CDR2 YYNGEE. The ends lost 0 bases at V and 7 bases at J; junction bases unmatched: 4. The DNA for the CDR3 is TGTGCCAGCAGCGTAGGTGCTAGCGGGAGAAATGAGCAGTTCTTC. It codes for CASSVGASGRNEQFF.

The chain uses TRBV2 and TRBJ2-1; TRBD2 matches 8 bases. V shed 2 bases, J shed 6 bases, and the junction held 3 bases outside the gene matches. CDR3 length: 14 amino acids. Germline CDR1 and CDR2: SNHLY and FYNNEI. The CDR3 DNA is TGTGCCAGCAGTGAATACGGGGGGGTCAATGAGCAGTTCTTC. Its translation is CASSEYGGVNEQFF. The variable domain in full, with the rest retrieved from reference TRBV2 and TRBJ2-1, is EPEVTQTPSHQVTQMGQEVILRCVPISNHLYFYWYRQILGQKVEFLVSFYNNEISEKSEIFDDQFSVERPDGSNFTLKIRSTKLEDSAMYFCASSEYGGVNEQFFGPGTRLTVL.

The genes are TRBV9 and TRBJ1-1; no reliable D call. Trimming took off 0 bases at V and 0 bases at J, with 6 bases between the two ends. This CDR3 has 14 amino acids. Germline-derived CDR1 and CDR2 are SGDLS and YYNGEE. CDR3 protein: CASSVASLNTEAFF. The CDR3 coding sequence is TGTGCCAGCAGCGTAGCTTCCCTGAACACTGAAGCTTTCTTT.

J is TRBJ2-1 and V is TRBV15; D is possibly TRBD1 (6 bases). CDR3 length equals 15 residues. V dropped 0 bases and J dropped 2 bases, with 8 bases sitting between them. Germline V lookup: CDR1 LNHNV, CDR2 YYDKDF (reference sequence). CDR3 nucleotides: TGTGCCACCAGCAGAGATCAGGGGACCTACAATGAGCAGTTCTTC. Protein product: CATSRDQGTYNEQFF.

This chain connects TRBV25-1 to TRBJ1-2; TRBD1 might be the D (6 bases). Germline CDR1 is MGHDK and CDR2 is SYGVNS. This CDR3 has 13 amino acids. Deletions cut 2 bases from V and 6 bases from J, with 10 bases between. In nucleotides, the CDR3 is TGTGCCAGCAGTGAAGGAGACAGGAATGGCTACACCTTC. This encodes CASSEGDRNGYTF.

The chain recombines TRBV25-1 with TRBJ2-2; TRBD1 matches at 8 bases. This CDR3 contains 15 residues. V lost 8 bases and J lost 4; bases outside the gene matches: 9. Looked up from germline, CDR1 is MGHDK and CDR2 is SYGVNS. The CDR3 sequence: CASGDRNMVTGELFF. For the CDR3, the DNA is TGTGCCAGCGGGGACAGGAACATGGTCACCGGGGAGCTGTTTTTT. Supplemented by reference TRBV25-1 and TRBJ2-2, the full variable domain reads EADIYQTPRYLVIGTGKKITLECSQTMGHDKMYWYQQDPGMELHLIHYSYGVNSTEKGDLSSESTVSRIRTEHFPLTLESARPSHTSQYLCASGDRNMVTGELFFGEGSRLTVL.

Here the CDR3 reads CASSIQGHQPQHF. The DNA for the CDR3 is TGTGCCAGTAGTATACAGGGTCATCAGCCCCAGCATTTT. The chain joins TRBV19 to TRBJ1-5; D might be TRBD1 (5 bases). This CDR3 region has 13 residues. V lost 2 bases and J lost 5, with 7 bases in between. Germline loops: CDR1 LNHDA, CDR2 SQIVND (reference sequence).

V is TRBV27 and J is TRBJ2-3, with D maybe TRBD1 (5 bases). The V gene lost 5 bases and the J gene lost 5 bases, with 11 bases spanning the gap. This CDR3 region has 13 residues. Germline V gene sequence: CDR1 MNHEY, CDR2 SMNVEV (reference sequence). The CDR3, as DNA: TGTGCCAGCAGTCCCCTAGGGGTAGATACGCAGTATTTT. The encoded protein is CASSPLGVDTQYF.

This CDR3 is CSVPAPEGTEPYYGYTF. The CDR3 nucleotides read TGCAGCGTTCCTGCACCGGAGGGGACAGAACCTTACTATGGCTACACCTTC. The chain has TRBV29-1 and TRBJ1-2, with 7 bases identical to TRBD1. Per germline, CDR1 SQVTM and CDR2 ANQGSEA. CDR3 length equals 17 residues. Trimming cost V 5 bases and J 3 bases; bases outside gene matches: 18.